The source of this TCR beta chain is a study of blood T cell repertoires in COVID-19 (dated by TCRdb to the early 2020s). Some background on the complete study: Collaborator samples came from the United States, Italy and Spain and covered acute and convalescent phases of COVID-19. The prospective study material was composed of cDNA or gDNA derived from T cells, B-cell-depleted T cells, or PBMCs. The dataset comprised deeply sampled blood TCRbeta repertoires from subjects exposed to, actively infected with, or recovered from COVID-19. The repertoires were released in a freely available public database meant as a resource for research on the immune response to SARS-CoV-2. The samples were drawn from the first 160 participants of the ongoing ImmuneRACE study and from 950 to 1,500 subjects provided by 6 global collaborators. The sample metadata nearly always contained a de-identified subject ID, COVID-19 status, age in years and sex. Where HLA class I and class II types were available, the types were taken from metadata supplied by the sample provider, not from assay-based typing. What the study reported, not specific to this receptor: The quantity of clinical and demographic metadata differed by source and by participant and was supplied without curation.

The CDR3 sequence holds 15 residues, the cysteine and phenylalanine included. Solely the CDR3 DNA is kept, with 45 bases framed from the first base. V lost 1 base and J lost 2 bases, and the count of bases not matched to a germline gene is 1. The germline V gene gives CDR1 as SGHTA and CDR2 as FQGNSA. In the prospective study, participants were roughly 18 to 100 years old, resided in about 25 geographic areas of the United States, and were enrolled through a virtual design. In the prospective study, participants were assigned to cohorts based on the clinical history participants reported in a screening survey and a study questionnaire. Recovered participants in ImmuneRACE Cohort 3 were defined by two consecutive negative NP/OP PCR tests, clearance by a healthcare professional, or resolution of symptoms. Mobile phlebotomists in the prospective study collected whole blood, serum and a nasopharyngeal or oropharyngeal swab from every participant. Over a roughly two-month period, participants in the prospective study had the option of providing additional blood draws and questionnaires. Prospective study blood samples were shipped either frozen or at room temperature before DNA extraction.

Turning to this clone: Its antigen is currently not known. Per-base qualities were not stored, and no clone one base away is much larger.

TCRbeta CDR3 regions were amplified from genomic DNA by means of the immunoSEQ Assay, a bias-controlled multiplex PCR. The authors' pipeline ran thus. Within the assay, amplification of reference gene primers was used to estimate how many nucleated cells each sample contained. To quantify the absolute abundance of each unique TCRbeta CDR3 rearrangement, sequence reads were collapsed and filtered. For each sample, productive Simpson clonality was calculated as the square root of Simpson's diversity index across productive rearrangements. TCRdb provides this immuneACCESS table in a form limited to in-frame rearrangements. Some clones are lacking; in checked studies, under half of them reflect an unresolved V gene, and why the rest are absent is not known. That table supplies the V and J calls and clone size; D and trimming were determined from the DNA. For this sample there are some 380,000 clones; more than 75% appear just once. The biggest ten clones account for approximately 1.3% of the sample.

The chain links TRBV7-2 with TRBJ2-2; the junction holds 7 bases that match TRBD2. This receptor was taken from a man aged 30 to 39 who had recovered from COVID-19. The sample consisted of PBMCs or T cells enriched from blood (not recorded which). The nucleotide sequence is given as TGTGCCAGCAGCTTAGGCGGGGGAAACACCGGGGAGCTGTTTTTT. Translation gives CASSLGGGNTGELFF.